The 9 T cell receptor beta chains in this list originate from one sample, sequenced in a study of blood T cell repertoires in COVID-19. Data came from immunoSEQ multiplex PCR; TCRdb stores just in-frame clones and leaves some out. The profile shows roughly 65,000 clones, approximately 93% of them singletons. Sequenced material: peripheral blood. These receptors all stem from a man between 65 and 85 years old with active COVID-19.

This clone appeared a single time. The chain's CDR3 is CASSSSGTSGGSEQFF. The CDR3 bases are TGCGCCAGCAGCTCCTCCGGGACTAGCGGGGGTTCTGAGCAGTTCTTC. The chain employs TRBV5-1 and TRBJ2-1, with 14 bases fitting TRBD2. Trimming at V came to 3 bases and at J to 9 bases, leaving 8 bases not matched to a gene. CDR1 is SGHRS, CDR2 YFSETQ, per germline. The CDR3 extends over 16 amino acids.

The chain combines TRBV6-2 or TRBV6-3 with TRBJ2-4; 10 positions match TRBD2. Germline V CDR1 and CDR2: MNHEY, SVGEGT. The CDR3 is 14 amino acids. Trimming removed 4 bases from V and 11 bases from J; junction bases left unmatched: 8. In DNA, the CDR3 is TGTGCCAGCAGTTTCTCGAGACTAGCGGGCGTTCAGTACTTC. It specifies CASSFSRLAGVQYF.

This chain uses TRBV6-6 with TRBJ2-3, with D unresolved. Per the germline V gene, CDR1 is MNHNY and CDR2 is SVGAGI (reference sequence). This CDR3 has 11 amino acids. Trimming removed 6 bases from V and 6 bases from J, with 7 bases in between. DNA for the CDR3: TGTGCCAGCAGCCCCGTGGATACGCAGTATTTT. As protein: CASSPVDTQYF.

This rearrangement joins TRBV7-9 to TRBJ1-1, with D uncertain. This CDR3 is built from 14 residues. Per the germline V gene, CDR1 is SEHNR and CDR2 is FQNEAQ (reference sequence). The V end was cut by 0 bases, the J end by 1 base, with 6 bases between. This CDR3 is CASSLAGANTEAFF. The CDR3 DNA follows: TGTGCCAGCAGCTTAGCCGGAGCGAACACTGAAGCTTTCTTT.

This clone was seen once. CDR3 coding DNA: TGTGCCAGTAGCAAGGACAGGGGGGCGGTCCAGCCCCAGCATTTT. It codes for CASSKDRGAVQPQHF. The chain links TRBV19 to TRBJ1-5, with TRBD1 matching over 10 bases. Unmatched junction bases numbered 9, after V lost 6 bases and J lost 7 bases. The CDR3 consists of 15 residues. CDR1 is LNHDA and CDR2 is SQIVND in the germline V gene (reference sequence).

The CDR3 sequence: CASSQIWGDTEAFF. The CDR3 region has the DNA TGCGCCAGCAGCCAAATTTGGGGGGACACTGAAGCTTTCTTT. The V gene is TRBV4-3, the J gene TRBJ1-1, with D maybe TRBD1 (5 bases). Germline assignment: CDR1 LGHNA and CDR2 YSLEER. Trimming removed 2 bases at V and 3 bases at J, with 10 bases between. This CDR3 is built from 14 residues.

The chain carries TRBV5-6 and TRBJ2-7, with 7 bases aligning to TRBD1. The germline V gene has CDR1 SGHDT and CDR2 YYEEEE. CDR3 length: 14 residues. Trimming took 7 bases from V and 0 from J; bases not matched to a gene: 7. The CDR3 DNA sequence: TGTGCCAGCGCCCCGACAGGGCGCTCCTACGAGCAGTACGTC. This gives the protein CASAPTGRSYEQYV.

The chain employs TRBV6-5 and TRBJ1-2, with D hard to call. The germline V and J ends were trimmed by 10 bases and 4 bases, with 16 bases remaining between them. The CDR3 extends over 13 amino acids. Germline values: CDR1 MNHEY, CDR2 SVGAGI. CDR3 region: CANDLTDGYGYTF. The CDR3 DNA sequence: TGTGCCAATGACTTGACTGACGGCTATGGCTACACCTTC.

The rearrangement links TRBV4-3 to TRBJ2-5, with TRBD1 identical over 8 bases. V shed 0 bases, J shed 7 bases, and the junction held 10 bases outside the gene matches. Germline loops: CDR1 LGHNA, CDR2 YSLEER. CDR3 length: 16 residues. The CDR3 reads CASSQDRRTGRGTQYF. The CDR3 DNA sequence: TGCGCCAGCAGCCAAGATCGAAGGACAGGGCGGGGGACCCAGTACTTC.